The 20 T cell receptor beta chains presented below share a single source sample, sequenced in a study of type 1 regulatory T cells. Their antigens remain unidentified. MiXCR, run by TCRdb on the reads, gives a single entry per CDR3 protein. The sample lists 60,000 to 80,000 distinct CDR3 sequences, 50% to 70% seen once, with 7.6% in the top ten. The sequencing sample was made of cultured T cells, either the whole culture or a sorted T cell fraction (not recorded which). Documented subset: Tr1-enriched cell product generated in vitro against host alloantigens. These TCRs come from a human donor in good health.

This rearrangement joins TRBV2 to TRBJ2-1; D is ambiguous. The CDR3 has 13 amino acids. In germline, CDR1 is SNHLY, CDR2 FYNNEI. V lost 4 bases, J lost 12 bases, and 16 bases lay in between. CDR3 nucleotide sequence: TGTGCCAGCAGTGCGGTCAGCACAGATACGCAGTTCTTC. It is translated as CASSAVSTDTQFF.

The V gene is TRBV7-2, the J gene TRBJ2-7, with 11 bases matching TRBD2. Germline V lookup: CDR1 SGHTA, CDR2 FQGNSA. The trim removed 4 bases at V and 3 bases at J, leaving 11 bases unmatched. The CDR3 is 17 residues long. CDR3 in DNA: TGTGCCAGCAGCTCGCGATCTAGCGGGAGGATCGGCTACGAGCAGTACTTC. This gives the protein CASSSRSSGRIGYEQYF.

This clonotype has at least ten counts. The V gene is TRBV18, the J gene TRBJ2-3; TRBD1 matches 8 bases. The CDR3 has 18 amino acids. Unmatched junction bases numbered 13, after V lost 3 bases and J lost 2 bases. The V gene's germline CDR1 is KGHSH and CDR2 LQKENI. The CDR3 DNA follows: TGTGCCAGCTCACCTCTCTATCGGACAGGGTTCGACACAGATACGCAGTATTTT. This codes for CASSPLYRTGFDTDTQYF.

The chain carries TRBV5-1 and TRBJ2-3; 11 bases match TRBD1. Losses at the gene ends were 4 bases for V and 5 bases for J; bases not matched to a gene: 3. The CDR3 extends over 14 amino acids. Per germline, CDR1 SGHRS and CDR2 YFSETQ. The CDR3 reads CASSMGQGGDTQYF. The CDR3 bases are TGCGCCAGCAGCATGGGACAGGGGGGAGATACGCAGTATTTT.

The rearrangement joins TRBV18 to TRBJ2-1; 9 bases fit TRBD2. The CDR3 sequence is 17 residues long. The germline V gene has CDR1 KGHSH and CDR2 LQKENI. Trimming took 5 bases from V and 0 from J; bases not matched to a gene: 8. The CDR3 DNA reads as TGTGCCAGCTCATTTAGCGGGGGCTTAAGCTCCTACAATGAGCAGTTCTTC. Translating it yields CASSFSGGLSSYNEQFF.

The rearrangement uses TRBV29-1 and TRBJ1-2, with no clear D. V lost 4 bases to trimming and J lost 3 bases, with 12 bases between them. Germline assignment: CDR1 SQVTM and CDR2 ANQGSEA. The CDR3 has 13 amino acids. The CDR3 DNA is TGCAGCGTTGGGCTCGGAGCGGACTATGGCTACACCTTC. Protein product: CSVGLGADYGYTF.

The CDR3 DNA follows: TGCAGTGCTAGAGCCAGCGGGAGGTCTAGCACAGATACGCAGTATTTT. Translating gives CSARASGRSSTDTQYF. The J gene is TRBJ2-3, the V gene TRBV20-1, with 9 bases fitting TRBD2. In germline, CDR1 is DFQATT, CDR2 SNEGSKA (reference sequence). This CDR3 is 16 amino acids long. The V and J ends lost 1 base and 0 bases, in that order; junction bases with no gene match: 5.

This sequence joins TRBV7-9 and TRBJ2-4; no reliable D call. The germline V gene has CDR1 SEHNR and CDR2 FQNEAQ (reference sequence). Trimming shortened V by 5 bases and J by 0 bases, and 8 bases separated the two germline ends. This CDR3 spans 14 amino acids. CDR3 in amino acids: CASSPVSAKNIQYF. Written as DNA, the CDR3 is TGTGCCAGCAGCCCAGTTTCAGCCAAAAACATTCAGTACTTC.

The chain employs TRBV5-1 and TRBJ1-2, with D uncertain. Germline assignment: CDR1 SGHRS and CDR2 YFSETQ. V was pared by 5 bases and J by 4 bases, with 12 bases between. CDR3 size: 13 residues. CDR3 coding DNA: TGCGCCAGCAGAAGCACACAGTCCTATGGCTACACCTTC. It yields the protein CASRSTQSYGYTF.

The table lists this clonotype with a few counts. The V and J genes are TRBV28 and TRBJ1-5; D gene unclear. The CDR3 covers 14 residues. Germline-derived CDR1 and CDR2 are MDHEN and SYDVKM. V was cut by 5 bases and J by 3 bases, with 11 bases left in between. CDR3 in DNA: TGTGCCAGCAGTACCAGACGGACCAATCAGCCCCAGCATTTT. Translated, it gives CASSTRRTNQPQHF.

The chain joins TRBV20-1 to TRBJ2-1; 12 nucleotides line up with TRBD2. Germline assignment: CDR1 DFQATT and CDR2 SNEGSKA (reference sequence). This CDR3 comprises 14 residues. V lost 6 bases to trimming and J lost 2 bases; unmatched junction nucleotides: 2. In nucleotides, the CDR3 is TGCAGTGCGCGGACTAGCGGGGCCTACAATGAGCAGTTCTTC. Its translation: CSARTSGAYNEQFF.

The genes are TRBV12-3 or TRBV12-4 and TRBJ2-1; D possibly corresponds to TRBD2 (5 bases). Between the trimmed V and J ends, which lost 5 bases and 2 bases, there was a span of 16 bases. The CDR3 length is 16 residues. CDR3 protein: CASSPSGVLPYNEQFF. Here the CDR3 DNA reads TGTGCCAGCAGTCCCAGCGGAGTCCTCCCCTACAATGAGCAGTTCTTC.

The V and J genes are TRBV9 and TRBJ2-1; D is possibly TRBD1 (5 bases). Per the germline V gene, CDR1 is SGDLS and CDR2 is YYNGEE. The CDR3 runs 15 residues. Trimming stripped 0 bases from V and 4 bases from J, with 11 bases between. As DNA, the CDR3 is TGTGCCAGCAGCGTAGGGGGCGCGGCGTACAATGAGCAGTTCTTC. Its protein is CASSVGGAAYNEQFF.

In its sample, this clonotype is medium-sized. This CDR3 is CASSQDVGTITPQHF. The CDR3 DNA reads as TGCGCCAGCAGCCAAGATGTGGGGACAATCACGCCCCAGCATTTT. This chain joins TRBV4-3 and TRBJ1-5; D may be TRBD1 (6 bases). Trimming cost V 0 bases and J 9 bases, with 15 bases left between them. The CDR3 runs to 15 residues. Germline loops: CDR1 LGHNA, CDR2 YSLEER.

This rearrangement joins TRBV7-6 to TRBJ2-3; D could derive from TRBD1 or TRBD2 (6 bases each). The V gene lost 5 bases and the J gene lost 0 bases, with 15 bases spanning the gap. Germline V gene data show CDR1 as SGHVS and CDR2 as FNYEAQ. The CDR3 covers 16 residues. CDR3 bases: TGTGCCAGCAGCATATTGGGGGCGGGAAGCACAGATACGCAGTATTTT. It encodes CASSILGAGSTDTQYF.

This clonotype was found a few times. CDR3 DNA sequence: TGCAGCCTCTCGAGGGGGAATGAGCAGTTCTTC. This sequence encodes CSLSRGNEQFF. The chain uses TRBV29-1 and TRBJ2-1, with a possible D match to TRBD1 (6 bases). The CDR3 extends over 11 amino acids. The germline gives CDR1 SQVTM, CDR2 ANQGSEA. V gave up 8 bases and J gave up 7 bases, with 12 bases separating them.

The chain joins TRBV12-5 to TRBJ2-5; tentatively, D is TRBD2 (6 bases). CDR1 LGHNT and CDR2 FRNRAP come from the germline V gene. This CDR3 spans 16 amino acids. The V and J ends lost 1 base and 2 bases respectively, with 14 bases between them. Here the CDR3 reads CASGLATVAVQETQYF. CDR3 bases: TGTGCTAGTGGTTTGGCTACCGTAGCGGTACAAGAGACCCAGTACTTC.

This clonotype was picked up one time. The CDR3 protein is CASSNHRGGETQYF. The DNA for the CDR3 is TGTGCCAGCAGCAACCACAGGGGCGGAGAGACCCAGTACTTC. This chain connects TRBV28 to TRBJ2-5; 7 nucleotides align to TRBD1. In germline, CDR1 is MDHEN, CDR2 SYDVKM. After removal of 6 bases from V and 4 bases from J, the junction contained 8 bases not matched to a gene. The CDR3 extends over 14 amino acids.

The chain links TRBV12-3 or TRBV12-4 to TRBJ2-2; 8 bases agree with TRBD1. V gave up 8 bases and J gave up 4 bases; unmatched junction bases: 6. CDR3 size: 14 residues. Here the CDR3 reads CASRLQGGTGELFF. The DNA for the CDR3 is TGTGCCAGCCGATTACAGGGGGGCACCGGGGAGCTGTTTTTT.

The chain links TRBV19 to TRBJ2-5, with D perhaps given as TRBD1 or TRBD2 (5 bases each). Germline values: CDR1 LNHDA, CDR2 SQIVND (reference sequence). The CDR3 length is 16 residues. V was cut by 7 bases and J by 5 bases, with 23 bases left in between. The chain's CDR3 is CASKYTSGTLGETQYF. In DNA, the CDR3 is TGTGCCAGTAAATACACCTCCGGGACCTTGGGGGAGACCCAGTACTTC.